Listed below are T cell receptor beta chains from one sample, sequenced in a study of CD8 T cells in ankylosing spondylitis. TCRdb fed the 5' RACE reads into MiXCR, producing one record per CDR3 protein. The sample includes around 130,000 distinct CDR3 sequences, around 9% of them seen just once. The sample consisted of blood, either unsorted or a sorted T cell fraction (not recorded which). The receptors originated from a male donor with ankylosing spondylitis or in good health (not recorded which). Each CDR3 is given with its conserved first and last residue. The order of the fields is V gene, D gene, clone size, J gene, CDR3 protein, CDR3 DNA. The D gene is left open where the match is weak. Part of the rows lack a size; the others show once, few, many or a class for expanded clones.

TRBV5-1	NA	NA	TRBJ2-5	CASSLGQIPQETQYF	TGCGCCAGCAGCTTGGGACAGATTCCTCAAGAGACCCAGTACTTC
TRBV5-6	NA	many	TRBJ2-6	CASSLGPSGANVLTF	TGTGCCAGCAGCTTGGGGCCCTCTGGGGCCAACGTCCTGACTTTC
TRBV20-1	NA	many	TRBJ2-1	CSARDIGGIRNEQFF	TGCAGTGCTAGAGATATTGGCGGGATCCGCAATGAGCAGTTCTTC
TRBV20-1	TRBD1	many	TRBJ2-7	CSARQGASSYEQYF	TGCAGTGCTAGACAGGGGGCGAGCTCCTACGAGCAGTACTTC
TRBV7-9	TRBD1	many	TRBJ2-2	CASSLRDRGAGELFF	TGTGCCAGCAGCCTGCGGGACAGGGGTGCCGGGGAGCTGTTTTTT
TRBV7-2	NA	many	TRBJ2-5	CASSLGNQVKETQYF	TGTGCCAGCAGCTTAGGAAACCAGGTGAAAGAGACCCAGTACTTC
TRBV7-2	TRBD2	many	TRBJ2-7	CASSYSGRVEQYF	TGTGCCAGCAGCTATAGCGGGAGGGTAGAGCAGTACTTC
TRBV7-2	NA	few	TRBJ2-7	CASSGGPSPYEQYF	TGTGCCAGCAGTGGAGGACCCAGCCCCTACGAGCAGTACTTC
TRBV5-1	NA	many	TRBJ2-2	CASRYTSSNTGELFF	TGCGCCAGCAGGTATACTTCCTCCAACACCGGGGAGCTGTTTTTT
TRBV7-2	TRBD1	few	TRBJ2-7	CASSLAGTGAYEQYF	TGTGCCAGCAGCTTAGCCGGGACAGGGGCCTACGAGCAGTACTTC
TRBV24-1	TRBD2	few	TRBJ2-1	CATSETSGRISSYNEQFF	TGTGCCACCAGTGAGACTAGCGGGAGGATCAGCTCCTACAATGAGCAGTTCTTC
TRBV24-1	NA	NA	TRBJ2-3	CATSDTPLAATRTDTQYF	TGTGCCACCAGTGACACACCATTAGCGGCAACGAGGACAGATACGCAGTATTTT
TRBV20-1	TRBD1	NA	TRBJ1-4	CSARADREDEKLFF	TGCAGTGCTAGAGCAGACAGGGAAGATGAAAAACTGTTTTTT
TRBV5-1	NA	many	TRBJ2-5	CASSPRLYETQYF	TGCGCCAGCAGCCCCCGGTTATACGAGACCCAGTACTTC
TRBV7-9	TRBD1	many	TRBJ1-2	CASRSATTGSYGYTF	TGTGCCAGCAGGTCGGCTACGACAGGGTCCTATGGCTACACCTTC
TRBV6-5	TRBD2	few	TRBJ2-1	CASSYFSGRPGNEQFF	TGTGCCAGCAGTTACTTTAGCGGGAGACCTGGTAATGAGCAGTTCTTC
TRBV29-1	NA	few	TRBJ2-3	CSVSGTKTQYHVGGSSDTQYF	TGCAGCGTCTCCGGGACGAAGACTCAATACCACGTCGGTGGGAGCAGTGATACGCAGTATTTT
TRBV7-2	TRBD1	NA	TRBJ2-2	CASSTDRTGELFF	TGTGCCAGCAGCACGGACAGGACCGGGGAGCTGTTTTTT
TRBV5-1	NA	once	TRBJ2-1	CASSLVVGPSGNEQFF	TGCGCCAGCAGCTTGGTCGTAGGCCCGAGTGGGAATGAGCAGTTCTTC
TRBV20-1	NA	many	TRBJ2-4	CSAIGGGNIQYF	TGCAGTGCTATCGGTGGCGGAAACATTCAGTACTTC
TRBV3-1	NA	NA	TRBJ2-5	CASCQTVIVQETQYF	TGTGCCAGCTGCCAGACAGTGATAGTCCAAGAGACCCAGTACTTC
TRBV12-3/TRBV12-4	TRBD1	many	TRBJ2-2	CASVGSRGRAGELFF	TGTGCCAGCGTAGGGAGCAGGGGGCGGGCCGGGGAGCTGTTTTTT
TRBV11-2	TRBD2	NA	TRBJ2-7	CASSPIAGADEQYF	TGTGCCAGCAGCCCTATAGCGGGAGCTGACGAGCAGTACTTC
TRBV7-9	TRBD2	NA	TRBJ2-4	CASSSGLAGENIQYF	TGTGCCAGCAGCTCGGGACTAGCGGGAGAGAACATTCAGTACTTC
TRBV5-1	TRBD1	NA	TRBJ2-5	CASSWGQTQETQYF	TGCGCCAGCAGTTGGGGACAGACCCAAGAGACCCAGTACTTC
TRBV11-2	TRBD1	many	TRBJ1-2	CASSFEGDRADYGYTF	TGTGCCAGCAGCTTCGAGGGCGACAGGGCGGACTATGGCTACACCTTC
TRBV10-3	TRBD1	few	TRBJ1-6	CAISAGTGANNSPLHF	TGTGCCATCAGTGCCGGGACAGGGGCTAATAATTCACCCCTCCACTTT
TRBV7-2	TRBD1	many	TRBJ2-1	CASSLAPPRTGGYNEQFF	TGTGCCAGCAGCTTAGCCCCTCCCCGGACAGGGGGTTACAATGAGCAGTTCTTC
TRBV27	TRBD2	many	TRBJ2-1	CASSLLSSGSHNEQFF	TGTGCCAGCAGTTTACTGTCTAGCGGGAGTCACAATGAGCAGTTCTTC
TRBV7-9	TRBD2	NA	TRBJ2-3	CASSASSGRTDTQYF	TGTGCCAGCAGCGCTTCTAGCGGGAGAACAGATACGCAGTATTTT
TRBV6-1	TRBD1	many	TRBJ1-6	CASRSDRVNSPLHF	TGTGCCAGCAGATCGGACAGGGTTAATTCACCCCTCCACTTT
TRBV7-3	NA	NA	TRBJ2-5	CASSQELQETQYF	TGTGCCAGCAGCCAGGAGTTACAAGAGACCCAGTACTTC
TRBV20-1	NA	few	TRBJ2-7	CSAEGFPGTLPSEQYF	TGCAGTGCTGAGGGTTTCCCCGGGACTCTTCCCTCCGAGCAGTACTTC
TRBV9	NA	many	TRBJ2-3	CASSLWFDGGTDTQYF	TGTGCCAGCAGCCTGTGGTTCGACGGCGGCACAGATACGCAGTATTTT
TRBV7-6	NA	once	TRBJ1-2	CASSLDGDSGYTF	TGTGCCAGCAGCTTAGATGGGGATAGTGGCTACACCTTC
TRBV6-1	TRBD1	many	TRBJ2-1	CASSPGQGDYNEQFF	TGTGCCAGCAGTCCTGGACAGGGTGATTACAATGAGCAGTTCTTC
TRBV12-3/TRBV12-4	TRBD1	many	TRBJ1-6	CASSFGTGLGSPLHF	TGTGCCAGCAGTTTCGGGACAGGGCTCGGCTCACCCCTCCACTTT
TRBV20-1	NA	many	TRBJ2-7	CSASIGTYEQYF	TGCAGTGCTAGCATAGGGACCTACGAGCAGTACTTC
TRBV7-2	NA	many	TRBJ2-4	CASSLASRGAKNIQYF	TGTGCCAGCAGCTTAGCCTCCCGGGGAGCCAAAAACATTCAGTACTTC
TRBV5-5	NA	NA	TRBJ1-1	CASSLQHRVNTEAFF	TGTGCCAGCAGCTTGCAGCACAGGGTGAACACTGAAGCTTTCTTT
TRBV2	NA	many	TRBJ1-3	CASSADRFSGNTIYF	TGTGCCAGCAGTGCCGACAGGTTCTCTGGAAACACCATATATTTT
TRBV29-1	TRBD1	few	TRBJ1-1	CSVEEYRGRGTEAFF	TGCAGCGTTGAAGAGTACAGGGGTAGGGGAACTGAAGCTTTCTTT
TRBV9	NA	few	TRBJ1-1	CASSPSGGPKKNTEAFF	TGTGCCAGCAGCCCGAGTGGAGGGCCTAAAAAGAACACTGAAGCTTTCTTT
TRBV20-1	NA	NA	TRBJ1-2	CSAGKDNYGYTF	TGCAGTGCGGGAAAGGATAACTATGGCTACACCTTC
TRBV4-2	TRBD1	many	TRBJ1-2	CAGSQAGGAGNYGYTF	TGTGCCGGCAGCCAAGCAGGGGGCGCGGGCAACTATGGCTACACCTTC
TRBV5-1	NA	many	TRBJ2-2	CASSLGEQVIRELFF	TGCGCCAGCAGCTTGGGGGAACAGGTCATCCGGGAGCTGTTTTTT
TRBV4-3	TRBD2	many	TRBJ2-2	CASSLGLAGNTGELFF	TGCGCCAGCAGCCTAGGACTAGCGGGAAACACCGGGGAGCTGTTTTTT
TRBV7-8	TRBD2	many	TRBJ2-3	CASSLAAGGRTDTQYF	TGTGCCAGCAGCTTAGCAGCGGGAGGACGCACAGATACGCAGTATTTT
TRBV20-1	TRBD2	NA	TRBJ2-5	CSAGKTSGGETQYF	TGCAGTGCGGGAAAGACTAGCGGCGGGGAGACCCAGTACTTC
TRBV5-1	NA	many	TRBJ2-1	CASSLSQGSYNEQFF	TGCGCCAGCAGCTTGAGTCAGGGTTCCTACAATGAGCAGTTCTTC
TRBV5-1	TRBD2	NA	TRBJ2-1	CASSLGLLAGAPESYNEQFF	TGCGCCAGCAGCTTGGGATTGCTAGCGGGAGCCCCGGAGTCCTACAATGAGCAGTTCTTC
TRBV5-1	NA	few	TRBJ2-7	CASSLNILAATSYEQYF	TGCGCCAGCAGCTTGAACATCTTAGCGGCGACGTCCTACGAGCAGTACTTC
TRBV11-1	TRBD1	many	TRBJ2-1	CASTQGQGAPKGGNEQFF	TGTGCCAGCACGCAAGGACAGGGGGCTCCTAAAGGGGGCAATGAGCAGTTCTTC
TRBV7-9	NA	few	TRBJ2-1	CASSHRAVYNEQFF	TGTGCCAGCTCACACCGGGCAGTCTACAATGAGCAGTTCTTC
TRBV5-1	TRBD1	NA	TRBJ1-2	CASSSPGGGGNGYTF	TGCGCCAGCAGCTCACCAGGGGGCGGCGGGAATGGCTACACCTTC
TRBV5-6	NA	NA	TRBJ1-5	CASRRRGASNQPQHF	TGTGCCAGCAGACGACGGGGCGCGAGCAATCAGCCCCAGCATTTT
TRBV13	TRBD2	many	TRBJ2-5	CASSFSGSETQYF	TGTGCCAGCAGCTTTAGCGGGAGTGAGACCCAGTACTTC
TRBV18	TRBD1	NA	TRBJ2-1	CASSLLGDRASNEQFF	TGTGCCAGCTCCCTACTCGGGGACAGGGCCTCCAATGAGCAGTTCTTC
TRBV29-1	NA	many	TRBJ2-3	CSVVQALTFGTDTQYF	TGCAGCGTTGTCCAGGCACTGACTTTTGGCACAGATACGCAGTATTTT